This T cell receptor beta chain was retrieved from a study of identical twins. This clonotype has at least ten counts. The antigen is undetermined. It was template switching that added a universal primer site, and there were unique molecular identifiers on the cDNA. TCRdb reanalysed the 5' RACE reads using MiXCR and keeps one entry per CDR3 protein. The data contain roughly 260,000 distinct CDR3 sequences, 6% to 8.5% of them singletons. The length of the CDR3 is 13 residues. Looked up from germline, CDR1 is MNHEY and CDR2 is SMNVEV (reference sequence). V lost 3 bases to trimming and J lost 2 bases, with 7 bases between them. Study-level results: Low generation-probability sequences were in excess among twin-shared out-of-frame alpha sequences. Models underpredicted monozygotic twin sharing of out-of-frame TCR alpha. Sharing of beta out-of-frame sequences by twins showed a weaker excess.

The same sample was also studied in work on yellow fever vaccine responses in identical twins.

The sequence derives from a woman younger than 30 in good health. The chain has TRBV27 and TRBJ1-1, with D hard to call. Sequencing was carried out using CD8+ T cells sorted from blood. The CDR3 spells CASSFAANTEAFF. In DNA form, the CDR3 reads TGTGCCAGCAGTTTTGCAGCCAACACTGAAGCTTTCTTT.